A selection of T cell receptor beta chains follows, all from one sample in a study of response to subunit inactivated influenza vaccine. TCRdb re-derived calls from the RT-PCR reads in MiXCR, one entry per CDR3 protein. The repertoire has about 650,000 distinct CDR3 sequences, around 15% of them found once; the top ten carry about 7.6%. Sequenced material: PBMCs from blood, taken 14 to 15 days before vaccination. All receptors come from a man aged 45 to 65 who received an inactivated influenza vaccine. Both conserved end residues are part of each CDR3. A D gene is named only where the DNA matches it firmly.

V gene: TRBV20-1; D gene: NA; CDR3 protein: CSAGLGTQYF
V gene: TRBV11-1; D gene: NA; CDR3 protein: CASSLASAGVRSNQPQHF
V gene: TRBV6-1; D gene: NA; CDR3 protein: CASSPHGAEETQYF
V gene: TRBV5-1; D gene: TRBD1; CDR3 protein: CASSLGDRVSYGYTF
V gene: TRBV5-1; D gene: TRBD2; CDR3 protein: CASSRRAGYNEQFF
V gene: TRBV10-3; D gene: NA; CDR3 protein: CAISDTVGVGSGEQYF
V gene: TRBV20-1; D gene: NA; CDR3 protein: CSANRRKGYGYTF
V gene: TRBV7-8; D gene: NA; CDR3 protein: CASSLGLFWRDGEYF
V gene: TRBV5-1; D gene: NA; CDR3 protein: CASSLGALTSTDTQYF
V gene: TRBV4-2; D gene: NA; CDR3 protein: CASSQDWGLASTDTQYF
V gene: TRBV4-3; D gene: NA; CDR3 protein: CASSPSPPPDTGELFF
V gene: TRBV9; D gene: NA; CDR3 protein: CASSVESRHSTDTQYF
V gene: TRBV5-1; D gene: TRBD1; CDR3 protein: CASSLQGARRAGELFF
V gene: TRBV6-1; D gene: NA; CDR3 protein: CASSDRVQPQHF
V gene: TRBV18; D gene: NA; CDR3 protein: CASSPRQNSPTNEKLFF
V gene: TRBV7-8; D gene: TRBD2; CDR3 protein: CASTKNLAGGTDTQYF
V gene: TRBV5-1; D gene: TRBD1; CDR3 protein: CASSSLGQGGAEKLFF
V gene: TRBV4-2; D gene: NA; CDR3 protein: CASSREVTYSGNTIYF
V gene: TRBV5-4; D gene: TRBD2; CDR3 protein: CASHGGAGGNTGELFF
V gene: TRBV4-3; D gene: NA; CDR3 protein: CASSQVFAPDEQFF
V gene: TRBV7-9; D gene: NA; CDR3 protein: CASSFLGMSSYNEQFF
V gene: TRBV7-9; D gene: TRBD1; CDR3 protein: CASSPVQGAYEQYF
V gene: TRBV29-1; D gene: NA; CDR3 protein: CSVEFPPEETQYF
V gene: TRBV29-1; D gene: NA; CDR3 protein: CSIDRDIQYEQFF
V gene: TRBV4-2; D gene: NA; CDR3 protein: CASSQEPGRLSYEQYF
V gene: TRBV27; D gene: TRBD1; CDR3 protein: CASTHGQGSTGELFF
V gene: TRBV4-3; D gene: TRBD2; CDR3 protein: CASSQTGGATETQYF
V gene: TRBV7-3; D gene: NA; CDR3 protein: CASSSGQGPRETQYF
V gene: TRBV2; D gene: NA; CDR3 protein: CASSEEVYEQYF
V gene: TRBV20-1; D gene: NA; CDR3 protein: CSARVGSGYEQYF
V gene: TRBV5-1; D gene: TRBD1; CDR3 protein: CASSTGQVYNEQFF
V gene: TRBV6-2/TRBV6-3; D gene: NA; CDR3 protein: CASSLTTGPPGETQYF
V gene: TRBV7-3; D gene: NA; CDR3 protein: CASSLDGGDYNEQFF
V gene: TRBV29-1; D gene: TRBD1; CDR3 protein: CSVEAGGFNSYEQYF
V gene: TRBV12-3/TRBV12-4; D gene: NA; CDR3 protein: CASSFQPRGRPNTGELFF
V gene: TRBV29-1; D gene: TRBD2; CDR3 protein: CSVEDGIAGLLHEQYF
V gene: TRBV20-1; D gene: NA; CDR3 protein: CSARSLRGRATEQYF
V gene: TRBV6-2/TRBV6-3; D gene: NA; CDR3 protein: CASSRTYDEQYF
V gene: TRBV7-2; D gene: TRBD2; CDR3 protein: CASSPGGLAGVHEQYF
V gene: TRBV15; D gene: TRBD2; CDR3 protein: CATSRDPSGGFNEQFF
V gene: TRBV6-2/TRBV6-3; D gene: TRBD1; CDR3 protein: CASKGALKYEQYF
V gene: TRBV24-1; D gene: NA; CDR3 protein: CATSAGAYTGELFF
V gene: TRBV12-3/TRBV12-4; D gene: NA; CDR3 protein: CASLAGDTQYF
V gene: TRBV7-9; D gene: NA; CDR3 protein: CASSLALVVEQYF
V gene: TRBV6-2/TRBV6-3; D gene: TRBD1; CDR3 protein: CASSTGVAALGEQFF
V gene: TRBV24-1; D gene: TRBD1; CDR3 protein: CATKGQGASGELFF
V gene: TRBV4-1; D gene: NA; CDR3 protein: CASSRSGTNEQPQHF